This TCR beta chain was obtained from a study of T cell responses to AZD1222 COVID-19 vaccine. CDR3 size: 14 residues. V was cut by 4 bases and J by 7 bases, with 14 bases left in between. CDR1 is SGHTA and CDR2 is FQGNSA in the germline V gene. Sequencing was performed with immunoSEQ multiplex PCR; in TCRdb, only in-frame clones are kept and a portion is missing. The sample has about 110,000 clones, just under 95% seen once. This TCR derives from an adult who received the AZD1222 COVID-19 vaccine. V is TRBV7-2 and J is TRBJ2-1; D possibly uses TRBD1 or TRBD2 (5 bases each). The sequences come from peripheral blood, collected 28 days after the second AZD1222 dose. The CDR3 loop is CASSSGDLWNEQFF. The CDR3 DNA reads as TGTGCCAGCAGCTCTGGGGACCTGTGGAATGAGCAGTTCTTC.